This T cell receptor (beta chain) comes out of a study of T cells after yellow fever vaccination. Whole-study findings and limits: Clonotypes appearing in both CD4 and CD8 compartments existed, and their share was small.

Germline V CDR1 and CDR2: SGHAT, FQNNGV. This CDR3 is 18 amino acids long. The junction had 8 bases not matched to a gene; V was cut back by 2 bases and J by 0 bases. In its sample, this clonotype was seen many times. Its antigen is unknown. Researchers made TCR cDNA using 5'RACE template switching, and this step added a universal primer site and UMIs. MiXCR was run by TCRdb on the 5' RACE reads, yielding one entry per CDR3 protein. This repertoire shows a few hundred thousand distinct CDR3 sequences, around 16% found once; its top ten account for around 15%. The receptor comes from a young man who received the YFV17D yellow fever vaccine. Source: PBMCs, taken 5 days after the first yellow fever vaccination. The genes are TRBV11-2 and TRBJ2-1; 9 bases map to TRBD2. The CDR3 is CASSLRERGVTSYNEQFF. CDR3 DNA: TGTGCCAGCAGCTTACGGGAGCGGGGGGTCACCTCCTACAATGAGCAGTTCTTC.